The 21 T cell receptor beta chains below come from one sample, sequenced in a study of cytomegalovirus exposure and HLA in healthy donors. In the PCR, 60 Vbeta and 13 Jbeta primers were used. Data came from immunoSEQ multiplex PCR; TCRdb stores just in-frame clones and leaves some out. The sample consists of some 130,000 clones, 75% to 90% of them appearing once. The sequenced material came from PBMCs. The receptors were sampled from a woman aged 45-65 years in good health and CMV-seropositive.

The genes are TRBV29-1 and TRBJ2-1, with TRBD2 identical over 8 bases. CDR3 length equals 16 residues. CDR1 and CDR2 (germline): SQVTM, ANQGSEA. With V trimmed by 2 bases and J by 2 bases, 8 bases remained unmatched. CDR3 sequence reads: CSVEWGAGAAYNEQFF. The CDR3 nucleotides are TGCAGCGTTGAATGGGGAGCGGGGGCCGCCTACAATGAGCAGTTCTTC.

The gene calls are TRBV4-3 and TRBJ2-1, with 7 bases matching TRBD2. The CDR3 length is 15 residues. Germline assignment: CDR1 LGHNA and CDR2 YSLEER. V lost 3 bases, J lost 3 bases, and 5 bases stayed unmatched. Here the CDR3 DNA reads TGCGCCAGCAGCCAGGGGGGGGGAGGCTACAATGAGCAGTTCTTC. This sequence encodes CASSQGGGGYNEQFF.

The rearrangement joins TRBV5-1 to TRBJ2-5, with a weak D call TRBD1 (5 bases). The CDR3 covers 17 residues. V dropped 4 bases and J dropped 0 bases, with 19 bases sitting between them. Germline values: CDR1 SGHRS, CDR2 YFSETQ. Here the CDR3 reads CASSPESRGTYQETQYF. CDR3 coding DNA: TGCGCCAGCAGCCCCGAGAGTAGGGGTACGTACCAAGAGACCCAGTACTTC.

The CDR3 DNA reads as TGTGCCAGCAGCGGATCCCAGGGGTACTCTGGAAACACCATATATTTT. Amino acid sequence: CASSGSQGYSGNTIYF. This chain joins TRBV9 and TRBJ1-3; tentatively, D is TRBD1 (6 bases). This CDR3 spans 16 amino acids. CDR1 and CDR2 (germline): SGDLS, YYNGEE. The ends were cut back, 3 bases at V and 0 bases at J, with 13 bases in the middle.

The table lists this clone with a count of one. The V call is TRBV2, the J call TRBJ1-2; a possible D gene is TRBD1 (6 bases). The CDR3 sequence is 13 residues long. The V gene's germline CDR1 is SNHLY and CDR2 FYNNEI. Trimming pared 6 bases from V and 4 bases from J, leaving 12 bases between. CDR3 sequence: CASSVDSSYGYTF. CDR3 nucleotide sequence: TGTGCCAGCAGCGTGGACAGTTCCTATGGCTACACCTTC.

The chain recombines TRBV7-3 with TRBJ1-1; a possible D gene is TRBD1 (6 bases). CDR3 size: 15 residues. The V end was cut by 3 bases, the J end by 1 base, with 12 bases between. The V gene's germline CDR1 is SGHTA and CDR2 FQGTGA. DNA for the CDR3: TGTGCCAGCAGCTTCACGGGACAACCGAACACTGAAGCTTTCTTT. Translation gives CASSFTGQPNTEAFF.

V usage is TRBV29-1 and J usage is TRBJ2-3, with D uncertain. The CDR3 runs to 13 residues. Germline CDR1 is SQVTM and CDR2 is ANQGSEA. Trimming shortened V by 4 bases and J by 4 bases, and 12 bases separated the two germline ends. CDR3 in DNA: TGCAGCGTTGCCGGCGTAGCACCAGATACGCAGTATTTT. It yields the protein CSVAGVAPDTQYF.

The chain couples TRBV7-9 to TRBJ1-1; the D gene is possibly TRBD1 (6 bases). This CDR3 has 13 amino acids. Germline-derived CDR1 and CDR2 are SEHNR and FQNEAQ (reference sequence). Trimming pared 5 bases from V and 10 bases from J, leaving 17 bases between. In DNA, the CDR3 is TGTGCCAGCAGCCGTTCGGATACAGGGACAGCTTTCTTT. Amino acid sequence: CASSRSDTGTAFF.

The chain links TRBV6-1 to TRBJ1-5; tentatively, D is TRBD1 (5 bases). V was pared by 7 bases and J by 7 bases, with 17 bases between. This CDR3 contains 14 residues. Germline assignment: CDR1 MNHNS and CDR2 SASEGT. CDR3 in DNA: TGTGCCAGCACCTCAGGACAACCACCCCAGCCCCAGCATTTT. Translated: CASTSGQPPQPQHF.

The chain employs TRBV9 and TRBJ2-1; TRBD1 matches 9 bases. The trim removed 3 bases at V and 10 bases at J, leaving 5 bases unmatched. The CDR3 is 13 amino acids. Germline loops: CDR1 SGDLS, CDR2 YYNGEE. This CDR3 reads CASSALQGAEQFF. The CDR3 DNA sequence: TGTGCCAGCAGCGCCCTACAGGGGGCAGAGCAGTTCTTC.

This rearrangement joins TRBV7-9 to TRBJ2-2; no clear D. The V and J ends lost 5 bases and 0 bases respectively, with 7 bases between them. Per the germline V gene, CDR1 is SEHNR and CDR2 is FQNEAQ (reference sequence). CDR3 length: 14 amino acids. The chain's CDR3 is CASSVDSNTGELFF. The CDR3 DNA reads TGTGCCAGCAGCGTAGACTCGAACACCGGGGAGCTGTTTTTT.

V usage is TRBV5-1 and J usage is TRBJ1-1; 9 bases fit TRBD1. Germline loops: CDR1 SGHRS, CDR2 YFSETQ. CDR3 length: 17 amino acids. V shed 4 bases, J shed 2 bases, and the junction held 12 bases outside the gene matches. This chain's CDR3 is CASSQSPGTGTNTEAFF. The CDR3 DNA follows: TGCGCCAGCAGCCAAAGTCCCGGGACAGGGACCAACACTGAAGCTTTCTTT.

The rearrangement joins TRBV6-5 to TRBJ2-2; perhaps TRBD2 as D (5 bases). This CDR3 region has 14 residues. CDR1 and CDR2 (germline): MNHEY, SVGAGI. V lost 2 bases to trimming and J lost 5 bases, with 9 bases between them. CDR3 protein: CASSYDSGTGELFF. The CDR3 coding sequence is TGTGCCAGCAGTTACGATTCGGGAACCGGGGAGCTGTTTTTT.

The chain has TRBV7-9 and TRBJ1-2, with no clear D. The CDR3 loop spans 14 amino acids. V lost 5 bases and J lost 4, with 14 bases in between. Germline-derived CDR1 and CDR2 are SEHNR and FQNEAQ (reference sequence). The CDR3 region has the DNA TGTGCCAGCAGCCTTCACGAGGTCTTCTATGGCTACACCTTC. Its protein product is CASSLHEVFYGYTF.

The rearrangement joins TRBV14 to TRBJ2-1; 8 nucleotides align to TRBD2. V trimming: 4 bases; J trimming: 7 bases; junction bases outside the gene matches: 6. Germline V lookup: CDR1 SGHDN, CDR2 FVKESK. There are 14 residues in the CDR3. CDR3 protein: CASSPGTRENEQFF. The CDR3 coding sequence is TGTGCCAGCAGCCCCGGGACTAGGGAAAATGAGCAGTTCTTC.

The rearrangement joins TRBV11-2 to TRBJ2-7; 9 nucleotides line up with TRBD1. The CDR3 is 17 residues long. The germline V gene encodes CDR1 SGHAT and CDR2 FQNNGV. V was clipped by 1 base and J by 6 bases; unmatched bases: 13. CDR3 in amino acids: CASSLVSRGTGTVEQYF. The CDR3 DNA sequence: TGTGCCAGCAGCTTAGTATCCCGAGGGACAGGGACCGTCGAGCAGTACTTC. The full variable domain, in which reference TRBV11-2 and TRBJ2-7 provide the parts outside the CDR3, is EAGVAQSPRYKIIEKRQSVAFWCNPISGHATLYWYQQILGQGPKLLIQFQNNGVVDDSQLPKDRFSAERLKGVDSTLKIQPAKLEDSAVYLCASSLVSRGTGTVEQYFGPGTRLTVT.

This chain uses TRBV28 with TRBJ1-3, with D possibly TRBD1 on 5 matching bases. CDR1 MDHEN and CDR2 SYDVKM come from the germline V gene. The CDR3 runs 15 residues. V lost 2 bases and J 4 bases, leaving 12 bases between the germline ends. The CDR3 DNA follows: TGTGCCAGCAGTTTAGGAGGGGTCACGGGAAACACCATATATTTT. Translating it yields CASSLGGVTGNTIYF.

The chain combines TRBV28 with TRBJ1-2; unclear D gene. CDR3 length equals 14 residues. The V and J ends lost 6 bases and 4 bases respectively, with 15 bases between them. CDR1 and CDR2 from the germline V gene are MDHEN and SYDVKM. CDR3 amino acids: CASSLHDRGYGYTF. The CDR3 DNA reads TGTGCCAGCAGCCTCCACGATCGGGGCTATGGCTACACCTTC.

The chain joins TRBV25-1 to TRBJ1-2; 8 bases fit TRBD1. The germline V gene has CDR1 MGHDK and CDR2 SYGVNS. V lost 6 bases to trimming and J lost 5 bases; unmatched junction nucleotides: 2. CDR3 size: 12 residues. In DNA form, the CDR3 reads TGTGCCAGCAGAGACAGGGGTTATGGCTACACCTTC. Amino acids: CASRDRGYGYTF.

V gene TRBV7-2 combines with J gene TRBJ1-1, with D uncertain. Per the germline V gene, CDR1 is SGHTA and CDR2 is FQGNSA. The CDR3 consists of 14 residues. V lost 5 bases, J lost 4 bases, and 14 bases lay in between. This CDR3 is CASSAYRDGTEAFF. CDR3 bases: TGTGCCAGCAGCGCTTACAGAGACGGCACTGAAGCTTTCTTT. Supplemented by reference TRBV7-2 and TRBJ1-1, the full variable domain reads GAGVSQSPSNKVTEKGKDVELRCDPISGHTALYWYRQSLGQGLEFLIYFQGNSAPDKSGLPSDRFSAERTGGSVSTLTIQRTQQEDSAVYLCASSAYRDGTEAFFGQGTRLTVV.

V gene TRBV18 combines with J gene TRBJ1-4, with D perhaps matching TRBD1 (6 bases). The CDR3 spans 14 residues. Germline V lookup: CDR1 KGHSH, CDR2 LQKENI. Trimming cost V 4 bases and J 8 bases, with 14 bases left between them. CDR3 sequence: CASSRPGQREKLFF. The CDR3 DNA sequence: TGTGCCAGCTCACGACCGGGACAAAGGGAAAAACTGTTTTTT.